The 5 T cell receptor beta chains below come from one sample, sequenced in a study of T cell clonality in common variable immunodeficiency. Study observations and caveats: Fewer deletions and N-nucleotide insertions were reportedly seen in common variable immunodeficiency TCR beta sequences.

Data came from immunoSEQ multiplex PCR; TCRdb stores just in-frame clones and leaves some out. The specimen has around 24,000 clones, none found just once. Their cognate antigens are unknown. Sequenced material: peripheral blood mononuclear cells. The source of these receptors is a human donor with common variable immunodeficiency.

The table lists this clone with a few counts. The CDR3 end lies 3 residues beyond the end of the read and is filled in from the germline J gene. The V and J genes are TRBV7-9 and TRBJ2-5; perhaps TRBD1 as D (6 bases). Germline V gene data show CDR1 as SEHNR and CDR2 as FQNEAQ (reference sequence). CDR3 length equals 15 residues. The V end lost 1 base, the J end lost 5 bases, and 14 bases lay between the germline ends. Here the CDR3 reads CASSLEGTGLETQYF. The sequenced CDR3 bases are TGTGCCAGCAGCTTAGAAGGTACAGGGTTGGAGACC.

Of note for this clone: Read data end 3 residues before the CDR3 end; the end is taken from the germline J gene. This chain joins TRBV30 and TRBJ2-3, with 10 bases fitting TRBD2. CDR1 GTSNPN and CDR2 SVGIG come from the germline V gene (reference sequence). This CDR3 spans 14 amino acids. V lost 0 bases and J lost 5; bases outside the gene matches: 2. The CDR3 spells CAWSVIAGGDTQYF. CDR3 DNA (partial): TGTGCCTGGAGTGTAATAGCGGGAGGAGATACG.

The sequenced part of the CDR3 DNA is TGTGCCAGCAGCCCGGGGGGGGGACTCCTCCACGAG. Protein product: CASSPGGGLLHE. The full CDR3 reads CASSPGGGLLHEQYF. The V gene is TRBV7-8, the J gene TRBJ2-7; the match to TRBD2 covers 8 bases. The DNA ends 3 residues before the CDR3 does, and the rest of the CDR3 is filled in from the germline J gene. After removal of 5 bases from V and 5 bases from J, the junction contained 11 bases not matched to a gene. There are 15 residues in the CDR3. Looked up from germline, CDR1 is SGHVS and CDR2 is FQNEAQ.

This clone was observed a few times. The CDR3 goes on 3 residues after the read ends, and that part is filled in from the germline J gene. The chain has TRBV20-1 and TRBJ2-7; 9 bases are a match to TRBD1. The germline V gene encodes CDR1 DFQATT and CDR2 SNEGSKA (reference sequence). The CDR3 length is 11 residues. Unmatched junction bases numbered 4, after V lost 7 bases and J lost 6 bases. CDR3 sequence: CSGQGEGEQYF. CDR3 DNA, as far as it was read: TGCAGTGGACAGGGGGAAGGCGAG.

Worth noting for this clone: The read is 3 residues too short to cover the CDR3 end, so that end is filled in from the germline J gene. V usage is TRBV7-9 and J usage is TRBJ1-1; 7 bases agree with TRBD1. The CDR3 has 15 amino acids. Germline V gene sequence: CDR1 SEHNR, CDR2 FQNEAQ (reference sequence). V lost 3 bases, J lost 4 bases, and 8 bases stayed unmatched. The CDR3 DNA, read in part, is TGTGCCAGCAGCTTGGGTGACAGGGCGGGCACTGAA. Amino acids: CASSLGDRAGTE. The whole CDR3 region reads CASSLGDRAGTEAFF.